The next 15 T cell receptor beta chains were all read from a single sample in a study of vaccination and CD4 T cells after COVID-19. The antigens for these receptors are not known. Sample treatment: approximately 11-day PBMC culture with coronavirus spike peptide pools or control peptides (ViraFEST assay). With the Oncomine TCR Beta short-read assay, DNA from cultured CD4+ T cells was sequenced. Each CDR3 protein gets one entry after TCRdb re-called the PCR reads with MiXCR. The data hold 15,000 to 20,000 distinct CDR3 sequences, with 54% observed a single time. The sample here was cultured CD4+ T cells from blood, taken after SARS-CoV-2 vaccination. Receptors originate from a human donor with COVID-19.

This chain uses TRBV20-1 with TRBJ2-5; 12 positions agree with TRBD2. V trimming: 0 bases; J trimming: 13 bases; junction bases outside the gene matches: 12. Germline V gives CDR1 DFQATT, CDR2 SNEGSKA (reference sequence). This CDR3 has 15 residues. DNA for the CDR3: TGCAGTGCTAGAGATCTCGCTAGCGGGGGGGCGGGGCCGTACTTC. As protein: CSARDLASGGAGPYF.

The chain carries TRBV27 and TRBJ2-7; 9 bases are a match to TRBD2. This CDR3 contains 17 residues. Germline CDR1 MNHEY, CDR2 SMNVEV (reference sequence). The J segment lost 2 bases and the V segment lost 4 bases, leaving 12 bases of the junction unmatched. DNA of the CDR3: TGTGCCAGCAGTTCCTACGAATCGACTAGCGGCCCCTACGAGCAGTACTTC. Protein product: CASSSYESTSGPYEQYF.

The chain links TRBV5-4 to TRBJ1-1; D uncertain. The germline V and J ends were trimmed by 0 bases and 4 bases, with 10 bases remaining between them. From germline, CDR1 is SGHNT and CDR2 YYREEE (reference sequence). CDR3 size: 14 residues. This chain's CDR3 is CASSLGAGSTEAFF. In nucleotides, the CDR3 is TGTGCCAGCAGCTTGGGGGCGGGGAGCACTGAAGCTTTCTTT. Full variable domain (remainder filled in from reference TRBV5-4 and TRBJ1-1): ETGVTQSPTHLIKTRGQQVTLRCSSQSGHNTVSWYQQALGQGPQFIFQYYREEENGRGNFPPRFSGLQFPNYSSELNVNALELDDSALYLCASSLGAGSTEAFFGQGTRLTVV.

The chain joins TRBV6-1 to TRBJ2-7, with 9 bases matching TRBD1. Germline V gene sequence: CDR1 MNHNS, CDR2 SASEGT. This CDR3 spans 14 amino acids. The V segment lost 5 bases and the J segment 4 bases; nucleotides outside the gene matches: 6. The CDR3 DNA reads as TGTGCCAGCAGTAGGGGACAGGGCGGTTACGAGCAGTACTTC. It specifies CASSRGQGGYEQYF.

This clonotype was counted only a few times. This rearrangement joins TRBV19 to TRBJ1-2; D ambiguous. Trimming left V 0 bases short and J 4 bases short, with 12 bases between. Germline assignment: CDR1 LNHDA and CDR2 SQIVND (reference sequence). This CDR3 is 15 amino acids long. The CDR3 DNA reads as TGTGCCAGTAGTATAGATTTGGGTTTGGGCTATGGCTACACCTTC. It is translated as CASSIDLGLGYGYTF.

The chain combines TRBV29-1 with TRBJ2-2; TRBD2 matches 13 bases. This CDR3 has 15 amino acids. Germline assignment: CDR1 SQVTM and CDR2 ANQGSEA. V shed 4 bases, J shed 4 bases, and the junction held 3 bases outside the gene matches. The CDR3 coding sequence is TGCAGCGTTGGGACTAGCGGGGGTGGCACCGGGGAGCTGTTTTTT. Translation gives CSVGTSGGGTGELFF.

The V call is TRBV6-1, the J call TRBJ1-5; no firm D call. V gave up 6 bases and J gave up 10 bases, with 19 bases separating them. Germline assignment: CDR1 MNHNS and CDR2 SASEGT. The CDR3 loop spans 14 amino acids. CDR3 protein: CASSVDNHRIPQHF. In DNA, the CDR3 is TGTGCCAGCAGCGTCGACAACCACCGGATCCCCCAGCATTTT.

This clonotype has only a few counts. The chain links TRBV6-5 to TRBJ1-6, with D unclear. Trimming pared 4 bases from V and 1 base from J, leaving 17 bases between. Germline V gene sequence: CDR1 MNHEY, CDR2 SVGAGI. This CDR3 is built from 18 residues. The CDR3 sequence: CASSLWGNPGSYNSPLHF. CDR3 nucleotides: TGTGCCAGCAGTTTATGGGGTAACCCGGGGTCCTATAATTCACCCCTCCACTTT.

CDR3 nucleotides: TGTGCCAGCAGCGGCAGGGCCCCTAATGAAAAACTGTTTTTT. It translates to CASSGRAPNEKLFF. This chain links TRBV7-6 with TRBJ1-4; maybe TRBD1 (5 bases). Looked up from germline, CDR1 is SGHVS and CDR2 is FNYEAQ. Trimming took 5 bases from V and 3 from J, leaving 10 bases between them. The CDR3 length is 14 residues.

V usage is TRBV7-2 and J usage is TRBJ1-1; tentative D call: TRBD1 (5 bases). Deletions cut 5 bases from V and 1 base from J, with 17 bases between. This CDR3 spans 16 amino acids. Germline loops: CDR1 SGHTA, CDR2 FQGNSA. For the CDR3, the DNA is TGTGCCAGCAGCCTGCCCGAGGGGCGGGGGAACACTGAAGCTTTCTTT. Translation gives CASSLPEGRGNTEAFF.

This chain links TRBV20-1 with TRBJ2-3; TRBD2 matches at 9 bases. Germline V gene data show CDR1 as DFQATT and CDR2 as SNEGSKA (reference sequence). There are 15 residues in the CDR3. Unmatched junction bases numbered 7, after V lost 1 base and J lost 5 bases. The CDR3: CSARGASGKEDTQYF. CDR3 nucleotide sequence: TGCAGTGCTAGAGGAGCTAGCGGGAAGGAAGATACGCAGTATTTT.

In this sample, this clonotype turned up a few times. The genes are TRBV28 and TRBJ2-7, with D perhaps matching TRBD1 (5 bases). The ends were cut back, 1 base at V and 2 bases at J, with 12 bases in the middle. Germline V gives CDR1 MDHEN, CDR2 SYDVKM. This CDR3 has 15 amino acids. The chain's CDR3 is CASSLSTVGAYEQYF. DNA for the CDR3: TGTGCCAGCAGTTTATCAACAGTAGGGGCCTACGAGCAGTACTTC.

The gene calls are TRBV24-1 and TRBJ2-1; possibly TRBD2 for D (7 bases). The CDR3 loop spans 16 amino acids. CDR1 is KGHDR and CDR2 is SFDVKD in the germline V gene. V was trimmed by 0 bases and J by 7 bases, leaving 15 bases between them. For the CDR3, the DNA is TGTGCCACCAGTGATTTGCGGCAGGGGAGGGGGAATGAGCAGTTCTTC. Translating it yields CATSDLRQGRGNEQFF.

This clonotype was counted between two and nine times. The chain carries TRBV20-1 and TRBJ2-3; TRBD2 matches 7 bases. CDR1 and CDR2 (germline): DFQATT, SNEGSKA (reference sequence). There are 15 residues in the CDR3. V lost 6 bases, J lost 6 bases, and 15 bases stayed unmatched. In DNA form, the CDR3 reads TGCAGTGCGCCGGGGGGACTAACCCTTCGGGATACGCAGTATTTT. Translation: CSAPGGLTLRDTQYF.

V gene TRBV7-2 combines with J gene TRBJ2-5; D call uncertain. Germline V gives CDR1 SGHTA, CDR2 FQGNSA. The ends were cut back, 5 bases at V and 6 bases at J, with 19 bases in the middle. The CDR3 has 15 amino acids. The CDR3 protein is CASSPGQASVQTQYF. CDR3 sequence (DNA): TGTGCCAGCAGCCCCGGTCAGGCGTCCGTCCAGACCCAGTACTTC.